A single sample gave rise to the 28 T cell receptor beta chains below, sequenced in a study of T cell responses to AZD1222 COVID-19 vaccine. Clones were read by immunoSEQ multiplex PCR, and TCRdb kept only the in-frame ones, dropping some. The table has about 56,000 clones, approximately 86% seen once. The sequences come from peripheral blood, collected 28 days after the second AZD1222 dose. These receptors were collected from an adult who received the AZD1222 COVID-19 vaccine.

This chain's CDR3 is CASSPTHGTVFSYEQYF. The CDR3 DNA reads as TGTGCCAGCTCACCGACTCACGGGACGGTTTTTTCCTACGAGCAGTACTTC. The chain has TRBV18 and TRBJ2-7; perhaps D is TRBD1 or TRBD2 (5 bases each). V lost 3 bases to trimming and J lost 1 base, with 19 bases between them. Germline V lookup: CDR1 KGHSH, CDR2 LQKENI. The CDR3 consists of 17 residues.

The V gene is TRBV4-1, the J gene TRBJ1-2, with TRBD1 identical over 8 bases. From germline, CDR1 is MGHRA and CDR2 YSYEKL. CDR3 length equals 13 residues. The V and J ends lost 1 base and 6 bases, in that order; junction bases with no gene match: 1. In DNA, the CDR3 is TGCGCCAGCAGCCAAGGACAGGGGAATGGCTACACCTTC. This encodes CASSQGQGNGYTF.

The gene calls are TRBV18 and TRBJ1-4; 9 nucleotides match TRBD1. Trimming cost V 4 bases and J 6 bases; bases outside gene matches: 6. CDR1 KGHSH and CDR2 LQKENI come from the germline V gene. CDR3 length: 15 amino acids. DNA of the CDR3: TGTGCCAGCTCACAAGGACAGGGGAGGTATGAAAAACTGTTTTTT. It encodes CASSQGQGRYEKLFF.

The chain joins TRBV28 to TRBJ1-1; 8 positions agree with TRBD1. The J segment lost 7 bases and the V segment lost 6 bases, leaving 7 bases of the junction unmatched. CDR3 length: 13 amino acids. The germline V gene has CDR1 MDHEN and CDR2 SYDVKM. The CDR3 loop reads CASRPQGGLEAFF. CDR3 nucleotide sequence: TGTGCCAGCAGGCCACAGGGGGGTCTTGAAGCTTTCTTT.

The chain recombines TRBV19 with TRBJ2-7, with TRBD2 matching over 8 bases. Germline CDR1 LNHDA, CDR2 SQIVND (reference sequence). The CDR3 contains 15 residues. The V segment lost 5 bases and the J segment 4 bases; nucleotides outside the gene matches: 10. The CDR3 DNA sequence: TGTGCCAGTAGTCCGTTAGCGGGAAATAATTACGAGCAGTACTTC. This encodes CASSPLAGNNYEQYF.

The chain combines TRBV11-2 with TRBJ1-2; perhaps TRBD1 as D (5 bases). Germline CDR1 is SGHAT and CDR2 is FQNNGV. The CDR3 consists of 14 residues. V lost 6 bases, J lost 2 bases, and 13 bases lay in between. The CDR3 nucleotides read TGTGCCAGCAGTATCGGACGGGGGAACTATGGCTACACCTTC. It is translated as CASSIGRGNYGYTF.

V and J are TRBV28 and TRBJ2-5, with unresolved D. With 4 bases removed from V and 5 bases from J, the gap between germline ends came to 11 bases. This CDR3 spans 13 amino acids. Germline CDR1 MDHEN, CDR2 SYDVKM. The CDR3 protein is CASSSPRLETQYF. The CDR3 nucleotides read TGTGCCAGCAGTTCCCCTCGTCTGGAGACCCAGTACTTC.

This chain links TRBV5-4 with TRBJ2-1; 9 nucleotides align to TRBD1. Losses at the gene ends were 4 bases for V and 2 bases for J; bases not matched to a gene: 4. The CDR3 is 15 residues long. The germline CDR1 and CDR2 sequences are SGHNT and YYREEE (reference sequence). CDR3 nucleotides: TGTGCCAGCAGCGGGACAGGGTTGCCCTACAATGAGCAGTTCTTC. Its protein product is CASSGTGLPYNEQFF.

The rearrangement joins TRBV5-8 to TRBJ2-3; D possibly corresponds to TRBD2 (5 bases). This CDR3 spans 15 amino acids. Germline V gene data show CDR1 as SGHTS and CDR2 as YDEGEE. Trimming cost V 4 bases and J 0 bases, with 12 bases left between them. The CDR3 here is CASSLGRTSTDTQYF. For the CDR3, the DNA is TGTGCCAGCAGCCTAGGACGGACTAGCACAGATACGCAGTATTTT. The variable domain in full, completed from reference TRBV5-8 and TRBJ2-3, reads EAGVTQSPTHLIKTRGQQATLRCSPISGHTSVYWYQQALGLGLQFLLWYDEGEERNRGNFPPRFSGRQFPNYSSELNVNALELEDSALYLCASSLGRTSTDTQYFGPGTRLTVL.

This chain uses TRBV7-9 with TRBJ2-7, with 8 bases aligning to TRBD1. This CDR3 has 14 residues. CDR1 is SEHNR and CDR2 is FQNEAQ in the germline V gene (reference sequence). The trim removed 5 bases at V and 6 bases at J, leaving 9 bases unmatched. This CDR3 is CASSQGQGIGEQYF. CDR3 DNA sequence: TGTGCCAGCAGCCAAGGACAGGGTATAGGCGAGCAGTACTTC.

The CDR3 reads CASSPESWTSGPDENNEQFF. In DNA form, the CDR3 reads TGTGCCAGCAGCCCCGAGAGCTGGACTAGCGGGCCCGACGAAAACAATGAGCAGTTCTTC. The chain joins TRBV27 to TRBJ2-1, with 11 bases aligning to TRBD2. The CDR3 totals 20 residues. Per the germline V gene, CDR1 is MNHEY and CDR2 is SMNVEV (reference sequence). V lost 6 bases and J lost 5; bases outside the gene matches: 21.

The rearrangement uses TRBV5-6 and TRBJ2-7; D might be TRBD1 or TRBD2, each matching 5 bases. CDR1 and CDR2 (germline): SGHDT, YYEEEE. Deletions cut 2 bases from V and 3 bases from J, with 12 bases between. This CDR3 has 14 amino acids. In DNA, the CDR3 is TGTGCCAGCAGCTTCGGGGACCTACTCTACGAGCAGTACTTC. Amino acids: CASSFGDLLYEQYF.

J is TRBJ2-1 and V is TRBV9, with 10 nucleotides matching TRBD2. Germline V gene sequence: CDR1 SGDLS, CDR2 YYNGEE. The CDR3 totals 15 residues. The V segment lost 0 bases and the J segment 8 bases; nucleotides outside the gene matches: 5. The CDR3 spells CASSVATGLAYEQFF. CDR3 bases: TGTGCCAGCAGCGTAGCAACGGGACTAGCGTATGAGCAGTTCTTC.

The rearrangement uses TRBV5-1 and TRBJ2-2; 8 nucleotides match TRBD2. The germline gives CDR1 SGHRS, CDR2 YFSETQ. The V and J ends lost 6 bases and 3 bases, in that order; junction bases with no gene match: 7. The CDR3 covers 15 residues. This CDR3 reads CASTLAGGDTGELFF. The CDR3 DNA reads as TGCGCCAGCACGCTAGCGGGTGGGGACACCGGGGAGCTGTTTTTT. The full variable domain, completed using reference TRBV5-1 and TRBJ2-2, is KAGVTQTPRYLIKTRGQQVTLSCSPISGHRSVSWYQQTPGQGLQFLFEYFSETQRNKGNFPGRFSGRQFSNSRSEMNVSTLELGDSALYLCASTLAGGDTGELFFGEGSRLTVL.

The CDR3 reads CASSLLAARAGELFF. The CDR3 region has the DNA TGCGCCAGCAGCTTGTTAGCGGCGAGGGCCGGGGAGCTGTTTTTT. The gene calls are TRBV5-1 and TRBJ2-2; D may be TRBD2 (6 bases). Trimming pared 1 base from V and 6 bases from J, leaving 13 bases between. This CDR3 has 15 amino acids. In germline, CDR1 is SGHRS, CDR2 YFSETQ.

The CDR3 DNA follows: TGTGCCAGCTCACCTAACAGGGGAAGGAATGAAAAACTGTTTTTT. This gives the protein CASSPNRGRNEKLFF. J is TRBJ1-4 and V is TRBV18; 7 nucleotides match TRBD1. V trimming: 3 bases; J trimming: 5 bases; junction bases outside the gene matches: 6. Germline V gives CDR1 KGHSH, CDR2 LQKENI. This CDR3 is 15 amino acids long.

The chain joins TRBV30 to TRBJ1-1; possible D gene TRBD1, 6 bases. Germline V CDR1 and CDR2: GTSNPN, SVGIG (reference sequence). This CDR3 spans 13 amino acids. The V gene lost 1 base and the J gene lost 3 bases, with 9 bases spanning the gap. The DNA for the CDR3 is TGTGCCTGGAGTGAACAGGGATACACTGAAGCTTTCTTT. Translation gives CAWSEQGYTEAFF.

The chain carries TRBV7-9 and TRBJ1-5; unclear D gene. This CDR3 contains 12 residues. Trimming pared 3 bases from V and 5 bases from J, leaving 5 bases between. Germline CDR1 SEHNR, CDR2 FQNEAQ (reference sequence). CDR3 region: CASSFPDQPQHF. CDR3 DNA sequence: TGTGCCAGCAGCTTTCCCGATCAGCCCCAGCATTTT.

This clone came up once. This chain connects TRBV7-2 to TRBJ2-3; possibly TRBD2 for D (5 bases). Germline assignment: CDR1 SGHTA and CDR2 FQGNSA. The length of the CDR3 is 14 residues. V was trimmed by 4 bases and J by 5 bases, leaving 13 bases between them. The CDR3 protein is CASSSPLEIDTQYF. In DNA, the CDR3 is TGTGCCAGCAGCTCCCCACTAGAGATAGATACGCAGTATTTT.

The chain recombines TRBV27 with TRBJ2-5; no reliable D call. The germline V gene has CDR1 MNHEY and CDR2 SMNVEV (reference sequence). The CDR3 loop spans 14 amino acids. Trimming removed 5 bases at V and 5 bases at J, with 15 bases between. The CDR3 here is CASSGQAFGETQYF. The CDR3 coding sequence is TGTGCCAGCAGTGGGCAGGCCTTTGGGGAGACCCAGTACTTC.

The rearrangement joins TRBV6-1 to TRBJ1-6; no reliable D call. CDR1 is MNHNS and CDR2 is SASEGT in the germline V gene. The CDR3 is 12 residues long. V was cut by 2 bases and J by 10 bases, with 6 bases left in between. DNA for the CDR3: TGTGCCAGCAGTGAATCATCCTCACCCCTCCACTTT. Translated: CASSESSSPLHF.

Here the CDR3 DNA reads TGTGCCAGTAGTATCCCCGGTAGACTCGGGGGAGAGCAGTACTTC. It encodes CASSIPGRLGGEQYF. The genes are TRBV19 and TRBJ2-7, with D possibly matching TRBD2 (6 bases). From germline, CDR1 is LNHDA and CDR2 SQIVND (reference sequence). The CDR3 is 15 residues long. Trimming removed 3 bases at V and 7 bases at J, with 19 bases between.

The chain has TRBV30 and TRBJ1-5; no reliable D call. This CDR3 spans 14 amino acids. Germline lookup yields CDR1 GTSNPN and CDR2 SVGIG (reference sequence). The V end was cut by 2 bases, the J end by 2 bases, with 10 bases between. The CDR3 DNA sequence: TGTGCCTGGAGTCACCGACTGGGCAATCAGCCCCAGCATTTT. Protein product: CAWSHRLGNQPQHF.

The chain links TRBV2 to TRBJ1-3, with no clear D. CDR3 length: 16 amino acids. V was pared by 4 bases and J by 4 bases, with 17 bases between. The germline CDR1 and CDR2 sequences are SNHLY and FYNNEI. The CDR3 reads CASSAQRTPGGNTIYF. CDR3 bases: TGTGCCAGCAGTGCCCAAAGGACCCCGGGAGGAAACACCATATATTTT.

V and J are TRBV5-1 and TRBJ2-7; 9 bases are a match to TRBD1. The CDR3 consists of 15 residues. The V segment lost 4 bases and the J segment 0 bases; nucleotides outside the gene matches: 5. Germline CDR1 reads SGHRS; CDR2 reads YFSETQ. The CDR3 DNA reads TGCGCCAGCAGCCCCGACAGGGGGTCCTCCTACGAGCAGTACTTC. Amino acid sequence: CASSPDRGSSYEQYF.

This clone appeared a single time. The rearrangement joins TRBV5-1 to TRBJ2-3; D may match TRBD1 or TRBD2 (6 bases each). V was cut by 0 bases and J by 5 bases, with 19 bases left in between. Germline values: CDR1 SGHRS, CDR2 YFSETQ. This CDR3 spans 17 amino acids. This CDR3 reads CASSLVRRGARLDTQYF. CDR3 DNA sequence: TGCGCCAGCAGCTTGGTTAGGAGGGGGGCCCGACTAGATACGCAGTATTTT.

The CDR3 sequence is CASSYRGQGTEAFF. The DNA of the CDR3 is TGTGCCAGCAGCTATCGGGGACAGGGGACTGAAGCTTTCTTT. This sequence joins TRBV3-1 (or the pseudogene TRBV3-2) and TRBJ1-1; 10 nucleotides line up with TRBD1. CDR1 is LGHDT and CDR2 is YNNKEL in the germline V gene (reference sequence). The CDR3 totals 14 residues. Germline trimming cut 5 bases from V and 5 bases from J; bases unmatched to any gene: 5.

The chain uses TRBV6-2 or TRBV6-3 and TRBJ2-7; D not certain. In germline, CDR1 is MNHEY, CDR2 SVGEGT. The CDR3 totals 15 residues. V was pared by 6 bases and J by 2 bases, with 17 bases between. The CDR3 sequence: CASSVDAERTYEQYF. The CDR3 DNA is TGTGCCAGCAGCGTGGACGCAGAAAGGACCTACGAGCAGTACTTC.